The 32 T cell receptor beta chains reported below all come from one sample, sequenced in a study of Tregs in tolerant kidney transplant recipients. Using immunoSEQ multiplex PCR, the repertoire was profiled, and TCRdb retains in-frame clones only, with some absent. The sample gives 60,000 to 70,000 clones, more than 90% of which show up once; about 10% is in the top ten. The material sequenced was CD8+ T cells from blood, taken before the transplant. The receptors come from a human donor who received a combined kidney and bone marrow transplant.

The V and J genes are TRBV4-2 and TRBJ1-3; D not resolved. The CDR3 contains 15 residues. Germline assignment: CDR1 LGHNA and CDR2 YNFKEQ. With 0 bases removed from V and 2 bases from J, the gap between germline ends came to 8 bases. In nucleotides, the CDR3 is TGTGCCAGCAGCCAAGATCCGGGGACTGGAAACACCATATATTTT. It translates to CASSQDPGTGNTIYF.

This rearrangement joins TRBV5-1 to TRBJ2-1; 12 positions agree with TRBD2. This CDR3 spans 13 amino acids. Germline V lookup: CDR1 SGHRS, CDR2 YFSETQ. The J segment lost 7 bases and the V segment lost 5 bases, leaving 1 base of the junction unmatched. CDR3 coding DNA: TGCGCCAGCAGACTAGCGGGGGGAAATGAGCAGTTCTTC. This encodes CASRLAGGNEQFF. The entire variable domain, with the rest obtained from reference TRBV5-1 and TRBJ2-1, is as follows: KAGVTQTPRYLIKTRGQQVTLSCSPISGHRSVSWYQQTPGQGLQFLFEYFSETQRNKGNFPGRFSGRQFSNSRSEMNVSTLELGDSALYLCASRLAGGNEQFFGPGTRLTVL.

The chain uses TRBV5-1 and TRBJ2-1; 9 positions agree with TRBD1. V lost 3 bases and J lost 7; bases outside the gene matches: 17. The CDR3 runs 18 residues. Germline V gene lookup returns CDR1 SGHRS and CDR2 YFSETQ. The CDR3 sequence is CASSSPGQGSPYPNEQFF. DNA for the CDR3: TGCGCCAGCAGCTCCCCGGGACAGGGATCCCCTTACCCTAATGAGCAGTTCTTC.

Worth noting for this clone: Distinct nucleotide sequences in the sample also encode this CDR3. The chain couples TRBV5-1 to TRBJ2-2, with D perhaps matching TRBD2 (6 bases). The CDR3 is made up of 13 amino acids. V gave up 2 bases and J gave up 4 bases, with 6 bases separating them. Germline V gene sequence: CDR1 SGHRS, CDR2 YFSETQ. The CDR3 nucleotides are TGCGCCAGCAGCTTAGCGGGCACCGGGGAGCTGTTTTTT. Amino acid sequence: CASSLAGTGELFF.

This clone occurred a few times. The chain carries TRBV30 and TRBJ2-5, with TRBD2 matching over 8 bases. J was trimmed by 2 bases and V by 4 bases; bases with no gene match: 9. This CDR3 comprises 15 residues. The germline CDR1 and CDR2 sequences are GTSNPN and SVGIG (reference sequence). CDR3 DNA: TGTGCCTGGACCCCGGGGGGGGAGCTTCAAGAGACCCAGTACTTC. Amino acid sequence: CAWTPGGELQETQYF.

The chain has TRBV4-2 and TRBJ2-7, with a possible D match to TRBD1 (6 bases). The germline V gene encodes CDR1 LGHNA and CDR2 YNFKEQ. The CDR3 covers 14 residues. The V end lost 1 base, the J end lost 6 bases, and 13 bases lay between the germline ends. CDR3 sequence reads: CASSQAPGVAEQYF. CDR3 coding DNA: TGTGCCAGCAGCCAAGCACCAGGGGTGGCCGAGCAGTACTTC.

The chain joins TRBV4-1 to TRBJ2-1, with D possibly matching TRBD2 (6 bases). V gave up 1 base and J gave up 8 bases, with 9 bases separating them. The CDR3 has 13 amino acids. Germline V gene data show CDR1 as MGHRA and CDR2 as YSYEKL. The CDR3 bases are TGCGCCAGCAGCCAAGTGGGAGGATATGAGCAGTTCTTC. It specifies CASSQVGGYEQFF.

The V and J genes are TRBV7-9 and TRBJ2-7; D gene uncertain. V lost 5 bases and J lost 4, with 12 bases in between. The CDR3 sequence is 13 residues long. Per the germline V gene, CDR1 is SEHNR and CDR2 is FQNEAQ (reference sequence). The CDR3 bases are TGTGCCAGCAGCCGAGGTGGTTCGTACGAGCAGTACTTC. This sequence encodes CASSRGGSYEQYF.

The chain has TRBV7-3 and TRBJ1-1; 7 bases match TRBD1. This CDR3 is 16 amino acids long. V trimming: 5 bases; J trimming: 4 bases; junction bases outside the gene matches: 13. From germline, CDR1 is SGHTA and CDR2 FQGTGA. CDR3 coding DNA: TGTGCCAGCAGCGTATCGGGGACAGTCCGGGGCACTGAAGCTTTCTTT. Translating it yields CASSVSGTVRGTEAFF.

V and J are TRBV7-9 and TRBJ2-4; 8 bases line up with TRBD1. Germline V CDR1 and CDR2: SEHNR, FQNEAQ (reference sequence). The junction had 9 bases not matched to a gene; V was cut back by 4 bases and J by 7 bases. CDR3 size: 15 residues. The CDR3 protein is CASSSPMDRENIQYF. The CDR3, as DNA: TGTGCCAGCAGCTCCCCCATGGACAGGGAGAACATTCAGTACTTC.

CDR3 sequence reads: CASSLDWLRAGAFF. The DNA for the CDR3 is TGTGCCAGCAGCTTAGATTGGCTTAGGGCGGGAGCTTTCTTT. The chain combines TRBV13 with TRBJ1-1, with unresolved D. Germline CDR1 and CDR2: PRHDT and FYEKMQ (reference sequence). The CDR3 length is 14 residues. V was trimmed by 1 base and J by 10 bases, leaving 16 bases between them.

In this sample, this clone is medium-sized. DNA of the CDR3: TGTGCCAGCAGCTTAGCGGGGAGATATGGCTACACCTTC. Encoded protein: CASSLAGRYGYTF. The rearrangement uses TRBV7-9 and TRBJ1-2, with D hard to call. Germline V gene sequence: CDR1 SEHNR, CDR2 FQNEAQ (reference sequence). There are 13 residues in the CDR3. The V end was cut by 0 bases, the J end by 5 bases, with 7 bases between.

The CDR3 nucleotides read TGTGCCAGCAGCCCCCTGGGCAGTACGCAGTATTTT. It yields the protein CASSPLGSTQYF. The chain is built from TRBV13 and TRBJ2-3; D uncertain. The V end lost 5 bases, the J end lost 8 bases, and 11 bases lay between the germline ends. This CDR3 is 12 amino acids long. Per the germline V gene, CDR1 is PRHDT and CDR2 is FYEKMQ (reference sequence).

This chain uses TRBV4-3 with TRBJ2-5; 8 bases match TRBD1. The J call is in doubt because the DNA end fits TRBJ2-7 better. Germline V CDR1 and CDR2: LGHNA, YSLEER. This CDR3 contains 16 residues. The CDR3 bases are TGCGCCAGCAGCCAAGATATCCCAGGGGGCAGCTACGAGCAGTACTTC. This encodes CASSQDIPGGSYEQYF.

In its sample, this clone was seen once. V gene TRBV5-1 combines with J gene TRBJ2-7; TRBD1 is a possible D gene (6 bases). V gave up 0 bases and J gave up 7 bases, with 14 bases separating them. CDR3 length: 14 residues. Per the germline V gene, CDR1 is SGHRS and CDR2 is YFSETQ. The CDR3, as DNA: TGCGCCAGCAGCTTGGGGCTAGGGGGAGTAGAGCAGTACTTC. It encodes CASSLGLGGVEQYF.

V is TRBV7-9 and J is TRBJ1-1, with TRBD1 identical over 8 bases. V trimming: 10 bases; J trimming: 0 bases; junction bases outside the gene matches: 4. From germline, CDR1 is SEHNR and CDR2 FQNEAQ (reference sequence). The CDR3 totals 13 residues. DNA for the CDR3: TGTGCCATCCGACAGGGGATGAACACTGAAGCTTTCTTT. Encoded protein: CAIRQGMNTEAFF.

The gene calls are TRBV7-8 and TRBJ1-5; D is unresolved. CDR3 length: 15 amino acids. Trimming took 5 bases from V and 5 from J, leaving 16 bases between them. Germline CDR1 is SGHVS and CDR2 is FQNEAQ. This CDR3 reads CASSLIGRTHQPQHF. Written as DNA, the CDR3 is TGTGCCAGCAGCCTAATAGGCAGGACTCATCAGCCCCAGCATTTT.

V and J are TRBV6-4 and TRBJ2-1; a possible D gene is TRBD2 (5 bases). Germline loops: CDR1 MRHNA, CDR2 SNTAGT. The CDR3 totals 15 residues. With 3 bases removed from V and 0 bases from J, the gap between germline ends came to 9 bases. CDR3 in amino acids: CASSEDSSSYNEQFF. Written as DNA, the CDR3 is TGTGCCAGCAGTGAGGACTCTAGCTCCTACAATGAGCAGTTCTTC.

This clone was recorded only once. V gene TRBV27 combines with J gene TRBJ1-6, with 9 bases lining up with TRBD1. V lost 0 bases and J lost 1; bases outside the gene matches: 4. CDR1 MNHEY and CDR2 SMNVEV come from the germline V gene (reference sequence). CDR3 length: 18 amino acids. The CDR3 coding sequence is TGTGCCAGCAGTTTATCTGGGACAGGGATATCCTATAATTCACCCCTCCACTTT. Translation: CASSLSGTGISYNSPLHF.

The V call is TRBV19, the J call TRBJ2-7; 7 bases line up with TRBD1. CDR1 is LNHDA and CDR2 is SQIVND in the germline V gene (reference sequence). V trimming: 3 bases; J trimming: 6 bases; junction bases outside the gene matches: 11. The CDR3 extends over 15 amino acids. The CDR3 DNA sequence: TGTGCCAGTAGTATTGCGACAGGGCATAGTTTCGAGCAGTACTTC. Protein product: CASSIATGHSFEQYF.

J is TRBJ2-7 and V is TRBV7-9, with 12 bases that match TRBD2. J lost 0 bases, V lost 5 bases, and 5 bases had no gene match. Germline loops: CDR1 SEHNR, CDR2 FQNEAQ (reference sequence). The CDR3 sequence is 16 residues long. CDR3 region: CASSLGGLAGSYEQYF. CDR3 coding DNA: TGTGCCAGCAGCCTTGGGGGACTAGCGGGCTCCTACGAGCAGTACTTC.

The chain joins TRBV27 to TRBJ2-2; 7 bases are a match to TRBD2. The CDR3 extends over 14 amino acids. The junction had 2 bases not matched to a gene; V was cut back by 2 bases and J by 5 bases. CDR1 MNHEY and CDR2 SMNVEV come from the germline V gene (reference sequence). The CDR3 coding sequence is TGTGCCAGCAGTTTAATCGGGGGGACCGGGGAGCTGTTTTTT. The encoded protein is CASSLIGGTGELFF.

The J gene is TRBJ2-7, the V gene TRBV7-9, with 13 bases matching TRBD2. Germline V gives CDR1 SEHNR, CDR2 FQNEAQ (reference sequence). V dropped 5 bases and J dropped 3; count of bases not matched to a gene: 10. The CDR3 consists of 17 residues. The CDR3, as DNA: TGTGCCAGCAGCCCCAGGGATGGACTAGCGGGAGTCTACGAGCAGTACTTC. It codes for CASSPRDGLAGVYEQYF.

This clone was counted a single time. CDR3 coding DNA: TGTGCCAGCAGTGAATTCTCGGGGGGGCGAACCGGGGAGCTGTTTTTT. Residues: CASSEFSGGRTGELFF. The V gene is TRBV6-1, the J gene TRBJ2-2; 8 nucleotides match TRBD2. The CDR3 consists of 16 residues. The ends lost 2 bases at V and 5 bases at J; junction bases unmatched: 7. Germline CDR1 reads MNHNS; CDR2 reads SASEGT.

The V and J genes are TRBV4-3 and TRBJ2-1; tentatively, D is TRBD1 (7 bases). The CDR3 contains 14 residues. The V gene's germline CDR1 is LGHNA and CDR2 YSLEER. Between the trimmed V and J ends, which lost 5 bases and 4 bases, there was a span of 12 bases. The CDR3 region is CASSSGGGYNEQFF. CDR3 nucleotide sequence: TGCGCCAGCAGCTCAGGGGGAGGATACAATGAGCAGTTCTTC.

The CDR3 reads CASSSGQFTGELFF. DNA for the CDR3: TGTGCCAGCAGCTCGGGACAGTTCACCGGGGAGCTGTTTTTT. This chain joins TRBV7-6 and TRBJ2-2, with TRBD1 matching 7 bases. Looked up from germline, CDR1 is SGHVS and CDR2 is FNYEAQ. The CDR3 contains 14 residues. The J segment lost 4 bases and the V segment lost 4 bases, leaving 3 bases of the junction unmatched.

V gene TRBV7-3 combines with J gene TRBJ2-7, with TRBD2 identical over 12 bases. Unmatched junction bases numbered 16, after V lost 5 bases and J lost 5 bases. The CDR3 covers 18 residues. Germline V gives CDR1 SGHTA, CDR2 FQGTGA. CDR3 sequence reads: CASSLDRGLAGSNHEQYF. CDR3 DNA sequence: TGTGCCAGCAGCCTTGATAGAGGACTAGCGGGGAGTAACCACGAGCAGTACTTC. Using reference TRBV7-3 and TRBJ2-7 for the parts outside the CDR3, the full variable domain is GAGVSQTPSNKVTEKGKYVELRCDPISGHTALYWYRQSLGQGPEFLIYFQGTGAADDSGLPNDRFFAVRPEGSVSTLKIQRTERGDSAVYLCASSLDRGLAGSNHEQYFGPGTRLTVT.

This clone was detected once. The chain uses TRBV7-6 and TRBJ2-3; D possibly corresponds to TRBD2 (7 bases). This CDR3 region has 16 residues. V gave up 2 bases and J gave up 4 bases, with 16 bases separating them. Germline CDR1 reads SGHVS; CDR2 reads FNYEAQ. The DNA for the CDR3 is TGTGCCAGCAGCTTACAGAGGGGGAGGGGCCCAGATACGCAGTATTTT. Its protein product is CASSLQRGRGPDTQYF.

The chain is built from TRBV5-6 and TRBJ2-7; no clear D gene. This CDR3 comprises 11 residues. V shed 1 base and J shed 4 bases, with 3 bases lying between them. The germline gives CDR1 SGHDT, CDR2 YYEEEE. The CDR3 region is CASSLYYEQYF. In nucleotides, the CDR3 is TGTGCCAGCAGCTTGTATTACGAGCAGTACTTC.

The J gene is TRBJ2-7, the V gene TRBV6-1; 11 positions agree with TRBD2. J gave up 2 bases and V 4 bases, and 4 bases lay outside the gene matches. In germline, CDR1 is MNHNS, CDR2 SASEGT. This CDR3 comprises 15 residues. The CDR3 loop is CASSVGSGGAYEQYF. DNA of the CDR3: TGTGCCAGCAGTGTCGGTAGCGGGGGGGCCTACGAGCAGTACTTC.

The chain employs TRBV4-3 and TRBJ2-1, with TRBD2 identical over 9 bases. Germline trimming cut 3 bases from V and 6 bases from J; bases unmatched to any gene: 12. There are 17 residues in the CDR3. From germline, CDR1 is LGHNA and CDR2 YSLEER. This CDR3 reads CASSQEREVLLGNEQFF. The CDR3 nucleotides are TGCGCCAGCAGCCAGGAGCGGGAGGTACTACTAGGCAATGAGCAGTTCTTC.

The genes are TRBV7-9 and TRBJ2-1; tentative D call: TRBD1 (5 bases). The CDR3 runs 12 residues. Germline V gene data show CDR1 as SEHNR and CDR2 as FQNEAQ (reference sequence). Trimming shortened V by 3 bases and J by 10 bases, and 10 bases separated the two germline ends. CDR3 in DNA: TGTGCCAGCAGCTTGGACACCCCCGAGCAGTTCTTC. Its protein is CASSLDTPEQFF.